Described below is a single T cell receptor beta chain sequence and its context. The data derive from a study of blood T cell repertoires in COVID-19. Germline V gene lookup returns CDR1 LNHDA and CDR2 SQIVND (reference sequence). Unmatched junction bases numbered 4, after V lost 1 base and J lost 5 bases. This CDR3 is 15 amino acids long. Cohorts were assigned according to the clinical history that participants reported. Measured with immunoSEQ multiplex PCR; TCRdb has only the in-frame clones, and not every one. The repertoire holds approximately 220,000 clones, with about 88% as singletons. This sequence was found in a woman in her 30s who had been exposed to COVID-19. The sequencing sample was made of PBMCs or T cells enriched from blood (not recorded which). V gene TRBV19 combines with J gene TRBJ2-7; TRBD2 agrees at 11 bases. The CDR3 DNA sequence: TGTGCCAGTAGTATAGGACTAGCGGGGACCAACGAGCAGTACTTC. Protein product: CASSIGLAGTNEQYF.